What follows is one TCR beta chain and its context. The data stem from a study of blood T cell repertoires in COVID-19. Study-level background: COVID-19 samples collected from the United States, Italy and Spain covered acute and convalescent phases. T cells, B-cell-depleted T cells, or PBMCs provided the cDNA or gDNA that served as material.

CDR1 and CDR2 (germline): LNHDA, SQIVND (reference sequence). The CDR3 runs 13 residues. V was shortened by 10 bases and J by 4 bases, with 15 bases between the two germline ends. Seattle patients were enrolled during active infection and followed longitudinally. The protocol was immunoSEQ multiplex PCR, while the TCRdb copy is restricted to in-frame clones and leaves out a portion. The table lists some 170,000 clones, approximately 83% of them singletons. What was sequenced was peripheral blood. The chain recombines TRBV19 with TRBJ2-3; no definite D call. The sequence derives from a woman in her thirties or forties with COVID-19, enrolled during active disease. The CDR3 sequence is CATHPGGADTQYF. CDR3 DNA: TGTGCCACCCATCCAGGTGGCGCAGATACGCAGTATTTT.